Listed below are T cell receptor beta chains from one sample, sequenced in a study of blood T cell repertoires in COVID-19. The protocol was immunoSEQ multiplex PCR, while the TCRdb copy is restricted to in-frame clones and leaves out a portion. The sample has over 20,000 clones; over 55% are singletons. The material sequenced was peripheral blood. Every receptor here comes from an elderly woman with acute or convalescent COVID-19. Both conserved end residues are part of each CDR3. A D gene is named only where the DNA matches it firmly. Size values are once, few and many counts, or a class for expanded clones, and some rows have none.

J gene | D gene | V gene | clone size | CDR3 protein | CDR3 DNA
TRBJ2-1 | TRBD2 | TRBV7-8 | NA | CASSPPLRLAGGYNEQFF | TGTGCCAGCAGCCCCCCGCTTCGACTAGCCGGAGGCTACAATGAGCAGTTCTTC
TRBJ2-7 | TRBD1 | TRBV30 | NA | CAWGQGTGVVYEQYF | TGTGCCTGGGGTCAGGGGACAGGAGTGGTCTACGAGCAGTACTTC
TRBJ2-2 | NA | TRBV19 | NA | CASSVGPTNTGELFF | TGTGCCAGTAGCGTGGGGCCTACGAACACCGGGGAGCTGTTTTTT
TRBJ2-1 | TRBD2 | TRBV19 | once | CASISASGGYNEQFF | TGTGCCAGTATATCGGCTAGCGGGGGCTACAATGAGCAGTTCTTC
TRBJ2-5 | TRBD2 | TRBV7-2 | NA | CASASQRGAETQYF | TGTGCCAGCGCTTCGCAGCGGGGGGCCGAGACCCAGTACTTC
TRBJ1-4 | NA | TRBV6-5 | NA | CASSPQGANEKLFF | TGTGCCAGCAGTCCACAGGGAGCTAATGAAAAACTGTTTTTT
TRBJ2-1 | TRBD2 | TRBV6-2/TRBV6-3 | NA | CASRLRLAGANEQFF | TGTGCCAGCCGCCTGAGACTAGCGGGAGCTAATGAGCAGTTCTTC
TRBJ1-6 | NA | TRBV5-1 | NA | CASSLPDRPTLHF | TGCGCCAGCAGCCTCCCCGACAGGCCAACCCTCCACTTT
TRBJ2-1 | NA | TRBV19 | NA | CASSLVRDSYNEQFF | TGTGCCAGTAGTTTGGTCAGGGACTCCTACAATGAGCAGTTCTTC
TRBJ2-7 | NA | TRBV5-1 | NA | CASSYRGGQGPYEQYF | TGCGCCAGCAGCTATCGGGGGGGACAGGGTCCCTACGAGCAGTACTTC
TRBJ2-7 | TRBD2 | TRBV10-3 | few | CAISEPGLAGGYEQYF | TGTGCCATCAGTGAGCCAGGACTAGCGGGAGGGTACGAGCAGTACTTC
TRBJ1-6 | NA | TRBV9 | NA | CASSVESGSPLHF | TGTGCCAGCAGCGTAGAATCGGGGTCACCCCTCCACTTT
TRBJ1-1 | NA | TRBV2 | NA | CASRERVSEAFF | TGTGCCAGCAGAGAGCGGGTATCTGAAGCTTTCTTT
TRBJ1-6 | TRBD1 | TRBV25-1 | NA | CASSDPTGDNSPLHF | TGTGCCAGCAGTGACCCGACAGGGGACAATTCACCCCTCCACTTT
TRBJ2-5 | TRBD2 | TRBV30 | NA | CAWSPAGLAPETQYF | TGTGCCTGGAGCCCGGCGGGACTAGCTCCGGAGACCCAGTACTTC
TRBJ1-6 | NA | TRBV7-3 | NA | CASSQGTRNSPLHF | TGTGCCAGCAGCCAGGGGACTAGGAATTCACCCCTCCACTTT
TRBJ1-5 | NA | TRBV19 | few | CASSIMAGATNQPQHF | TGTGCCAGTAGTATCATGGCAGGGGCCACCAATCAGCCCCAGCATTTT
TRBJ1-1 | NA | TRBV5-1 | once | CASSLDTGVGNTEAFF | TGCGCCAGCAGCTTGGATACGGGGGTGGGGAACACTGAAGCTTTCTTT
TRBJ2-3 | NA | TRBV11-2 | NA | CASSFGGSGDTQYF | TGTGCCAGCAGCTTTGGGGGGAGTGGGGATACGCAGTATTTT
TRBJ1-6 | NA | TRBV15 | NA | CATSREPGDVSPLHF | TGTGCCACCAGCAGAGAACCGGGGGACGTTTCACCCCTCCACTTT
TRBJ1-5 | NA | TRBV12-3/TRBV12-4 | NA | CASSLQWQPQHF | TGTGCCAGCAGTTTGCAGTGGCAGCCCCAGCATTTT
TRBJ2-3 | NA | TRBV19 | few | CASSAGRTDTQYF | TGTGCCAGTAGTGCGGGGCGGACAGATACGCAGTATTTT
TRBJ2-2 | NA | TRBV19 | NA | CASSITGITGELFF | TGTGCCAGTAGTATTACGGGAATCACCGGGGAGCTGTTTTTT
TRBJ1-3 | NA | TRBV9 | NA | CASSLSGLSGNTIYF | TGTGCCAGCAGCCTCAGTGGGCTCTCTGGAAACACCATATATTTT
TRBJ2-5 | TRBD1 | TRBV5-5 | NA | CASSLAPQGAGETQYF | TGTGCCAGCAGCTTGGCCCCACAGGGGGCAGGAGAGACCCAGTACTTC
TRBJ2-7 | TRBD1 | TRBV5-1 | NA | CASRAGQGAQEQYF | TGCGCCAGCAGGGCCGGACAGGGGGCTCAAGAGCAGTACTTC
TRBJ2-1 | TRBD2 | TRBV4-2 | few | CASSQERLATNEQFF | TGTGCCAGCAGCCAAGAGAGACTAGCGACCAATGAGCAGTTCTTC
TRBJ1-1 | NA | TRBV12-2 | NA | CASRLPPRDRHRMNTEAFF | TGTGCAAGTCGCCTCCCCCCCCGGGACAGACATCGAATGAACACTGAAGCTTTCTTT
TRBJ2-5 | NA | TRBV3-1/TRBV3-2 | NA | CASSQGSSTQYF | TGTGCCAGCAGCCAAGGGAGCTCGACCCAGTACTTC
TRBJ1-5 | NA | TRBV2 | NA | CASSDQRGSSNQPQHF | TGTGCCAGCAGTGACCAAAGGGGGTCTAGCAATCAGCCCCAGCATTTT
TRBJ1-6 | TRBD1 | TRBV25-1 | NA | CASSGRRGLTPLHF | TGTGCCAGCAGTGGCCGGAGGGGGCTGACACCCCTCCACTTT
TRBJ2-3 | TRBD2 | TRBV7-2 | NA | CASSRRLAGGTDTQYF | TGTGCCAGCAGCCGGAGACTAGCGGGAGGTACAGATACGCAGTATTTT
TRBJ2-7 | NA | TRBV7-9 | NA | CASSQQGYEQYF | TGTGCCAGCAGTCAACAGGGCTACGAGCAGTACTTC
TRBJ2-5 | TRBD2 | TRBV7-9 | NA | CASSLGLAEQETQYF | TGTGCCAGCAGCCTTGGACTAGCAGAACAAGAGACCCAGTACTTC
TRBJ2-3 | NA | TRBV14 | NA | CASSQGLARVADTQYF | TGTGCCAGCAGCCAAGGATTAGCGAGGGTCGCAGATACGCAGTATTTT
TRBJ2-5 | TRBD2 | TRBV15 | many | CATSTSLGGLASPETQYF | TGTGCCACATCGACCTCTTTGGGGGGACTAGCCTCGCCGGAGACCCAGTACTTC
TRBJ2-2 | NA | TRBV7-9 | NA | CASSLPVTGELFF | TGTGCCAGCAGCTTACCGGTCACCGGGGAGCTGTTTTTT
TRBJ2-1 | TRBD2 | TRBV6-5 | NA | CASSYSGLADYNEQFF | TGTGCCAGCAGTTACTCAGGACTAGCGGATTACAATGAGCAGTTCTTC
TRBJ2-1 | TRBD2 | TRBV19 | NA | CASSPGTGAGDEQFF | TGTGCCAGTAGTCCTGGAACGGGAGCGGGAGATGAGCAGTTCTTC
TRBJ1-3 | TRBD1 | TRBV27 | NA | CASSPQTGPGNTIYF | TGTGCCAGCAGTCCCCAGACAGGGCCTGGAAACACCATATATTTT
TRBJ2-5 | NA | TRBV24-1 | NA | CATSAKETQYF | TGTGCCACCAGTGCTAAAGAGACCCAGTACTTC
TRBJ1-2 | NA | TRBV4-2 | NA | CASSQGNAEPYGYTF | TGTGCCAGCAGCCAAGGAAATGCAGAACCCTATGGCTACACCTTC
TRBJ1-2 | TRBD1 | TRBV7-9 | few | CASSLDRGLNGYTF | TGTGCCAGCAGCTTGGACAGGGGGCTTAATGGCTACACCTTC
TRBJ2-1 | TRBD2 | TRBV10-3 | NA | CAAQRTSDNEQFF | TGTGCCGCACAAAGGACTAGCGACAATGAGCAGTTCTTC
TRBJ1-1 | TRBD1 | TRBV30 | few | CAWSGQGNTEAFF | TGTGCCTGGAGTGGACAGGGGAACACTGAAGCTTTCTTT
TRBJ2-5 | NA | TRBV10-3 | NA | CAIRQGQEGTQYF | TGTGCCATTAGGCAGGGGCAAGAAGGGACCCAGTACTTC
TRBJ2-7 | NA | TRBV18 | NA | CASLRNRDSYEQYF | TGTGCCAGCTTACGAAACAGGGACTCCTACGAGCAGTACTTC
TRBJ1-1 | NA | TRBV29-1 | NA | CSVAGGSEAFF | TGCAGCGTTGCTGGTGGCAGTGAAGCTTTCTTT
TRBJ1-2 | TRBD1 | TRBV18 | few | CASSPRTGDGYTF | TGTGCCAGCTCACCACGGACAGGGGATGGCTACACCTTC
TRBJ2-1 | NA | TRBV2 | NA | CASKGVLYNEQFF | TGTGCCAGCAAAGGGGTTCTCTACAATGAGCAGTTCTTC
TRBJ1-1 | NA | TRBV12-5 | NA | CASGRQPGWGENTEAFF | TGTGCTAGTGGCCGACAACCAGGGTGGGGCGAGAACACTGAAGCTTTCTTT
TRBJ1-2 | TRBD1 | TRBV28 | NA | CASSFRTGVYTF | TGTGCCAGCAGTTTCCGGACAGGGGTCTACACCTTC
TRBJ1-2 | TRBD1 | TRBV2 | NA | CASSQGQDDRFTF | TGTGCCAGCAGCCAGGGACAGGACGATCGCTTCACCTTC
TRBJ1-1 | NA | TRBV3-1/TRBV3-2 | NA | CASSLAKNTEAFF | TGTGCCAGCAGCCTAGCCAAGAACACTGAAGCTTTCTTT
TRBJ2-1 | NA | TRBV6-2/TRBV6-3 | NA | CASSYLTGYNEQFF | TGTGCCAGCAGTTACTTGACAGGTTACAATGAGCAGTTCTTC